The next 10 T cell receptor beta chains were all read from a single sample in a study of shared clonotypes between healthy human individuals. Naivety among CD8 cells was defined by CD45RO negativity and positive CCR7 selection, thereby excluding terminally differentiated effector memory CD45RA+ cells. Using immunoSEQ multiplex PCR, the repertoire was profiled, and TCRdb retains in-frame clones only, with some absent. Altogether around 1.9 million clones are present, over 85% being singletons, with the ten largest covering under 2%. Sequencing was carried out using naive CD8+ T cells from PBMCs. The receptors shown here come from a man between 18 and 35 years old in good health. Some clones in this sample may be carry-over from other donors' samples.

The rearrangement joins TRBV27 to TRBJ2-7, with D possibly matching TRBD1 (5 bases). The CDR3 runs to 13 residues. Deletions cut 8 bases from V and 2 bases from J, with 13 bases between. CDR1 is MNHEY, CDR2 SMNVEV, per germline (reference sequence). The CDR3 nucleotides are TGTGCCAGCGCTAGGGGCGCAGCCTACGAGCAGTACTTC. Amino acids: CASARGAAYEQYF.

Only one count was recorded for this clone. The chain links TRBV19 to TRBJ1-5; D is ambiguous. V dropped 4 bases and J dropped 0 bases, with 7 bases sitting between them. The CDR3 extends over 14 amino acids. CDR1 is LNHDA and CDR2 is SQIVND in the germline V gene (reference sequence). The CDR3 loop is CASSTHFSNQPQHF. The CDR3 coding sequence is TGTGCCAGTAGTACCCATTTTAGCAATCAGCCCCAGCATTTT.

This chain links TRBV7-9 with TRBJ2-1; 7 bases align to TRBD1. The germline gives CDR1 SEHNR, CDR2 FQNEAQ (reference sequence). V trimming: 2 bases; J trimming: 9 bases; junction bases outside the gene matches: 7. The CDR3 spans 14 residues. The CDR3 is CASSLRTGEGEQFF. CDR3 bases: TGTGCCAGCAGCTTACGGACAGGCGAGGGTGAGCAGTTCTTC.

V and J are TRBV19 and TRBJ1-2, with TRBD1 as a possible D gene (6 bases). This CDR3 contains 15 residues. CDR1 and CDR2 from the germline V gene are LNHDA and SQIVND (reference sequence). Deletions cut 3 bases from V and 4 bases from J, with 15 bases between. The CDR3 sequence is CASSMLATGSYGYTF. Here the CDR3 DNA reads TGTGCCAGTAGTATGTTGGCAACAGGGAGCTATGGCTACACCTTC.

This clone showed up many times. The chain uses TRBV29-1 and TRBJ1-5; D unresolved. Germline V CDR1 and CDR2: SQVTM, ANQGSEA. V lost 7 bases and J 7 bases, leaving 17 bases between the germline ends. The CDR3 consists of 13 residues. CDR3 in amino acids: CSAKIGLGQPQHF. The CDR3 DNA follows: TGCAGCGCCAAGATCGGCCTTGGGCAGCCCCAGCATTTT. The complete variable domain, with remaining parts taken from reference TRBV29-1 and TRBJ1-5, reads SAVISQKPSRDICQRGTSLTIQCQVDSQVTMMFWYRQQPGQSLTLIATANQGSEATYESGFVIDKFPISRPNLTFSTLTVSNMSPEDSSIYLCSAKIGLGQPQHFGDGTRLSIL.

The chain recombines TRBV2 with TRBJ1-1; D is unresolved. This CDR3 region has 16 residues. CDR1 is SNHLY, CDR2 FYNNEI, per germline. Trimming pared 0 bases from V and 3 bases from J, leaving 14 bases between. The CDR3 spells CASSEARTITDTEAFF. The CDR3 DNA sequence: TGTGCCAGCAGTGAAGCCCGGACCATCACGGACACTGAAGCTTTCTTT. Full variable domain (rest looked up from reference TRBV2 and TRBJ1-1): EPEVTQTPSHQVTQMGQEVILRCVPISNHLYFYWYRQILGQKVEFLVSFYNNEISEKSEIFDDQFSVERPDGSNFTLKIRSTKLEDSAMYFCASSEARTITDTEAFFGQGTRLTVV.

This clone has a handful of counts. The chain links TRBV27 to TRBJ2-1; D uncertain. Germline V gene data show CDR1 as MNHEY and CDR2 as SMNVEV (reference sequence). The V end lost 1 base, the J end lost 8 bases, and 9 bases lay between the germline ends. The CDR3 length is 13 residues. In nucleotides, the CDR3 is TGTGCCAGCAGTTTATACGTGTCGGATGAGCAGTTCTTC. It translates to CASSLYVSDEQFF.

This chain joins TRBV9 and TRBJ2-1; 7 positions agree with TRBD1. CDR1 SGDLS and CDR2 YYNGEE come from the germline V gene. CDR3 size: 14 residues. Trimming took 3 bases from V and 6 from J; bases not matched to a gene: 6. The CDR3 coding sequence is TGTGCCAGCAGCGCCACAGGGGTGGGCAATGAGCAGTTCTTC. Protein sequence: CASSATGVGNEQFF.

CDR3 sequence reads: CASSPRTSGPTYEQYF. The CDR3 DNA is TGTGCCAGCAGTCCCCGGACTAGCGGCCCTACCTACGAGCAGTACTTC. This chain links TRBV27 with TRBJ2-7, with 10 bases aligning to TRBD2. Germline V gene lookup returns CDR1 MNHEY and CDR2 SMNVEV (reference sequence). V was clipped by 5 bases and J by 2 bases; unmatched bases: 9. The CDR3 is 16 amino acids.

The chain carries TRBV12-5 and TRBJ2-1; 9 bases agree with TRBD2. This CDR3 region has 18 residues. CDR1 and CDR2 from the germline V gene are LGHNT and FRNRAP. Trimming cost V 0 bases and J 9 bases; bases outside gene matches: 15. CDR3 coding DNA: TGTGCTAGTGGTTTGGTAGGGTGGGCTAGCGGGAATCTTATTGAGCAGTTCTTC. This encodes CASGLVGWASGNLIEQFF.